Following are 16 T cell receptor beta chains from one sample sequenced in a study of OX40 agonist ivuxolimab in advanced cancers. This table comes from immunoSEQ multiplex PCR, and its TCRdb copy is limited to in-frame clones, with some not included. The sample shows 90,000 or so clones, 90% to 95% of them seen only once. The material was CD4+ or CD8+ T cells sorted from blood, obtained in a trial of the OX40 agonist ivuxolimab. These receptors were obtained from an adult with an advanced solid tumor such as melanoma, head and neck, liver or kidney cancer.

The V and J genes are TRBV23-1 and TRBJ1-5; possibly TRBD1 for D (6 bases). TRBV23-1 is an open reading frame whose function is uncertain. Trimming pared 9 bases from V and 7 bases from J, leaving 13 bases between. The length of the CDR3 is 12 residues. The CDR3 DNA follows: TGCGCCAGATCCAGGGGAGAACAGCCCCAGCATTTT. Translated, it gives CARSRGEQPQHF.

V usage is TRBV7-2 and J usage is TRBJ1-1; D may be TRBD1 (6 bases). The CDR3 has 13 amino acids. Germline CDR1 reads SGHTA; CDR2 reads FQGNSA. V gave up 5 bases and J gave up 7 bases, with 14 bases separating them. CDR3 nucleotides: TGTGCCAGCAGCCCGATGGGGGCGGATGAAGCTTTCTTT. Its translation: CASSPMGADEAFF.

CDR3 DNA: TGCGCCAGCAGCTTCAGTCCATCCGGGGAGCTGTTTTTT. Translating gives CASSFSPSGELFF. The chain is built from TRBV5-1 and TRBJ2-2; D remains ambiguous. CDR1 and CDR2 (germline): SGHRS, YFSETQ. This CDR3 has 13 amino acids. Trimming removed 2 bases from V and 6 bases from J, with 8 bases in between.

V gene TRBV10-3 combines with J gene TRBJ2-7, with 10 bases identical to TRBD1. CDR1 ENHRY and CDR2 SYGVKD come from the germline V gene. With 9 bases clipped from V and 3 bases from J, the junction kept 2 bases outside the gene matches. The CDR3 covers 12 residues. This chain's CDR3 is CAIGQGDYEQYF. The DNA of the CDR3 is TGTGCCATAGGACAGGGGGACTACGAGCAGTACTTC.

This rearrangement joins TRBV18 to TRBJ1-4, with D possibly being TRBD1 (6 bases). Trimming cost V 5 bases and J 0 bases, with 10 bases left between them. This CDR3 is 15 amino acids long. Germline V gene lookup returns CDR1 KGHSH and CDR2 LQKENI. CDR3 loop: CASSTTGPTNEKLFF. CDR3 in DNA: TGTGCCAGCTCAACAACAGGGCCAACTAATGAAAAACTGTTTTTT.

This chain links TRBV28 with TRBJ2-7; 7 bases fit TRBD1. The V segment lost 4 bases and the J segment 3 bases; nucleotides outside the gene matches: 9. CDR1 is MDHEN and CDR2 is SYDVKM in the germline V gene. The CDR3 loop spans 15 amino acids. CDR3 nucleotides: TGTGCCAGCAGTTGGGGGAAGGGGGCAGGCTACGAGCAGTACTTC. This gives the protein CASSWGKGAGYEQYF.

The CDR3 coding sequence is TGTGCCAGCAGCCATAGCTGGGCTCGGGAGACCCAGTACTTC. Its translation: CASSHSWARETQYF. The chain is built from TRBV14 and TRBJ2-5; D is ambiguous. The CDR3 has 14 residues. Germline lookup yields CDR1 SGHDN and CDR2 FVKESK. V was cut by 3 bases and J by 5 bases, with 13 bases left in between.

The CDR3 protein is CASSVTDRGREAFF. The CDR3 DNA is TGTGCCAGCAGCGTAACTGACAGGGGGCGAGAAGCTTTCTTT. The rearrangement links TRBV9 to TRBJ1-1, with 10 bases identical to TRBD1. CDR3 length: 14 residues. The germline CDR1 and CDR2 sequences are SGDLS and YYNGEE. V dropped 1 base and J dropped 8; count of bases not matched to a gene: 5.

The chain joins TRBV5-1 to TRBJ2-7, with 7 bases that match TRBD1. The CDR3 runs to 14 residues. Per germline, CDR1 SGHRS and CDR2 YFSETQ. Trimming took 4 bases from V and 3 from J; bases not matched to a gene: 7. CDR3 DNA sequence: TGCGCCAGCAGCCCCGGGACAGCTAACTACGAGCAGTACTTC. Translating gives CASSPGTANYEQYF.

This clone was seen once. The CDR3 region is CASSDTGLAKNIQYF. CDR3 sequence (DNA): TGTGCCAGTAGTGACACAGGTCTAGCCAAAAACATTCAGTACTTC. J is TRBJ2-4 and V is TRBV19; tentatively, D is TRBD1 (5 bases). This CDR3 has 15 amino acids. Trimming left V 5 bases short and J 0 bases short, with 11 bases between. Germline CDR1 LNHDA, CDR2 SQIVND (reference sequence).

The chain recombines TRBV28 with TRBJ2-2, with TRBD2 identical over 7 bases. CDR1 MDHEN and CDR2 SYDVKM come from the germline V gene. The junction had 6 bases not matched to a gene; V was cut back by 11 bases and J by 6 bases. The CDR3 loop spans 12 amino acids. CDR3 region: CAAGELAGELFF. DNA for the CDR3: TGTGCCGCGGGGGAATTGGCCGGGGAGCTGTTTTTT.

The CDR3 nucleotides are TGCGCCAGCAGAGCGGGAGGGCCAACAGATACGCAGTATTTT. It is translated as CASRAGGPTDTQYF. The chain employs TRBV5-1 and TRBJ2-3; TRBD2 agrees at 10 bases. CDR1 SGHRS and CDR2 YFSETQ come from the germline V gene. J was trimmed by 3 bases and V by 5 bases; bases with no gene match: 3. The CDR3 contains 14 residues.

The V gene is TRBV5-1, the J gene TRBJ2-1; a weak D match, TRBD2 (5 bases). CDR3 length: 14 amino acids. V lost 0 bases and J 8 bases, leaving 12 bases between the germline ends. Germline lookup yields CDR1 SGHRS and CDR2 YFSETQ. CDR3 bases: TGCGCCAGCAGCTTGGTCCTAGCTGAGTATGAGCAGTTCTTC. Translating it yields CASSLVLAEYEQFF. Using reference TRBV5-1 and TRBJ2-1 for the parts outside the CDR3, the full variable domain is KAGVTQTPRYLIKTRGQQVTLSCSPISGHRSVSWYQQTPGQGLQFLFEYFSETQRNKGNFPGRFSGRQFSNSRSEMNVSTLELGDSALYLCASSLVLAEYEQFFGPGTRLTVL.

The chain carries TRBV14 and TRBJ2-3; D call uncertain. The CDR3 is 14 residues long. V shed 4 bases and J shed 6 bases, with 14 bases lying between them. Germline CDR1 SGHDN, CDR2 FVKESK. For the CDR3, the DNA is TGTGCCAGCAGCCCCCGGTTGGCCTTGGATACGCAGTATTTT. Translated, it gives CASSPRLALDTQYF.

The chain uses TRBV7-9 and TRBJ2-7; possibly TRBD1 for D (6 bases). The V end was cut by 5 bases, the J end by 2 bases, with 16 bases between. CDR3 length equals 15 residues. CDR1 is SEHNR, CDR2 FQNEAQ, per germline (reference sequence). DNA of the CDR3: TGTGCCAGCAGCCCCCCGACAGGTACGCCCTACGAGCAGTACTTC. This gives the protein CASSPPTGTPYEQYF.

The chain is built from TRBV30 and TRBJ2-1, with 8 bases aligning to TRBD2. The germline CDR1 and CDR2 sequences are GTSNPN and SVGIG (reference sequence). The CDR3 is made up of 15 amino acids. Unmatched junction bases numbered 6, after V lost 2 bases and J lost 3 bases. Here the CDR3 reads CAWSLGTRIYNEQFF. The DNA of the CDR3 is TGTGCCTGGAGTCTAGGGACTAGAATCTACAATGAGCAGTTCTTC.